This T cell receptor beta chain was sequenced during a study of Ad26.COV2.S vaccination and SARS-CoV-2 variants listed by TCRdb under 2021. Regarding the complete study: Vaccine-arm donors were drawn from COV1001, a multicentre, randomized, double-blind, placebo-controlled phase I-IIa trial of Ad26.COV2.S in healthy adults. Dosing of Ad26.COV2.S was intramuscular, at either 5x10^10 or 1x10^11 viral particles, delivered as one shot or as two shots spaced 56 days apart. A total of 32 samples were included in the TCR-sequenced set, comprising 19 Ad26.COV2.S vaccine recipients, 5 placebo recipients and 8 SARS-CoV-2 convalescent individuals. Sequencing of the TCRbeta repertoire served to evaluate the specificity and breadth of SARS-CoV-2-reactive T cell receptors following Ad26.COV2.S vaccination. Investigators did not know the trial group allocation while performing experiments and assessing outcomes. Participants in the trial were split at random into five groups of five each, receiving low-dose or high-dose Ad26.COV2.S once or twice, or else placebo on both occasions. Results the study describes overall, beyond this receptor: The authors noted that the TCR breadth and depth analyses may have underestimated total T cell responses. Vaccine and placebo recipients had comparable non-spike TCR breadth, which fits with the vaccine containing only spike. The study was not powered to compare responses between vaccine doses or regimens. After vaccination, substantial breadth of spike-specific CD8+ and CD4+ T cell responses was reported. Compared with placebo recipients, Ad26.COV2.S recipients showed higher spike-specific TCR breadth (P = 0.0014).

This clone was seen just once. Its antigen target is currently unknown. Per-base qualities were not stored, and no clone one base away is much larger. The immunoSEQ Assay was used to sequence TCRbeta CDR3 regions. After extraction, genomic DNA underwent amplification by bias-controlled multiplex PCR, followed by high-throughput sequencing. As for how the authors treated the data: To quantify the absolute abundance of every unique TCRbeta CDR3 region, sequences were collapsed and filtered. T cell fraction was estimated by normalizing TCRbeta template counts to usable DNA, which was measured by amplifying reference genes present in all nucleated cells. Repertoire TCRs were annotated as SARS-CoV-2-specific by exact matching of V gene, CDR3 amino acid sequence and J gene to a known reactive TCR set. MIRA supplied the reference SARS-CoV-2 TCR set, which was filtered for enrichment in COVID-19-positive ImmuneCODE repertoires so that public or cross-reactive TCRs were removed. Using the MIRA antigens, annotated TCRs were further analysed by specific ORF or by position within an ORF. Breadth was defined as the number of annotated unique rearrangements divided by the total number of unique productive rearrangements, and depth was defined as the summed frequency of the annotated unique rearrangements. Two-sided Wilcoxon rank-sum tests were applied when comparing TCR breadth between groups. The table comes from immuneACCESS by way of TCRdb, which keeps in-frame sequences with V and J called. Part of the clones is missing from these tables; in studies checked, under half for an unresolved V gene and the rest for unknown reasons. That table furnishes V, J and clone size, whereas the DNA furnished D and trimming. The sample table records hundreds of thousands of clones; about 88% of these occur just once. The ten largest account for over 2% of the sample.

The CDR3, cysteine through phenylalanine, is 15 amino acids long. This entry keeps only the CDR3 DNA: 45 bases, framed from base 1. Based on the germline V gene (reference sequence), the CDR1 and CDR2 sequences are SGHKS and YYEKEE. V and J are truncated by 1 base and 0 bases respectively, leaving an intervening sequence of 8 bases. This sample's treatment or condition label indicates: around 19 received Ad26.COV2.S at low or high dose, single or two shots; roughly five received placebo; per-sample allocation not given. Repertoires of vaccine and placebo recipients were sequenced from samples taken on day 63 after the first injection. Cohort 1b enrolled 20 to 30 adults aged 18-55 years at a single site in Boston, USA, between 29 July and 7 August 2020. Ad26.COV2.S consisted of a replication-incompetent adenovirus type 26 vector by which a prefusion-stabilized SARS-CoV-2 spike protein from the original Wuhan strain was expressed.

The source was peripheral blood, collected in a trial of Ad26.COV2.S vaccine versus placebo. Recombination joined TRBV5-5 with TRBJ2-1; 5 matching bases give a weak D call of TRBD1. The TCR originated in a person aged 18-60 years who received the Ad26.COV2.S COVID-19 vaccine or a placebo. The CDR3 is CASSLTGNSYNEQFF. The DNA reads as follows: TGTGCCAGCAGCTTGACAGGCAACTCCTACAATGAGCAGTTCTTC.